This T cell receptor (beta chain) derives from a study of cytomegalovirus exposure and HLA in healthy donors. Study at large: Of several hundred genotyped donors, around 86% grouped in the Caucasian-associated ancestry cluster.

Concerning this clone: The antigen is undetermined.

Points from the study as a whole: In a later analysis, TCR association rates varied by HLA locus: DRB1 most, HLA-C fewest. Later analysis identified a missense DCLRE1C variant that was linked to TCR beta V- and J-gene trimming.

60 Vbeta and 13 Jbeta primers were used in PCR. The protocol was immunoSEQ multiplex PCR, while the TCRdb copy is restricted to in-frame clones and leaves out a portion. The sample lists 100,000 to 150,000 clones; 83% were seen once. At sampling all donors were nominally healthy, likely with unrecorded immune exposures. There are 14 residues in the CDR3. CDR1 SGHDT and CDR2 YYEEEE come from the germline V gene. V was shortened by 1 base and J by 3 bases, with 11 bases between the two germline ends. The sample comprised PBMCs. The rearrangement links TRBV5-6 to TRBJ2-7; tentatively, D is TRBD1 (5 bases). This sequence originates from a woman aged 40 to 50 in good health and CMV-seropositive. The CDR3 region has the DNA TGTGCCAGCAGCTTGAGGGGCGGACACTACGAGCAGTACTTC. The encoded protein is CASSLRGGHYEQYF.